Described below is a single T cell receptor (beta chain) sequence and its context. The table lists this clone with a few counts. Its antigen target is currently unknown. Base qualities are not provided; no much larger clone lies one nucleotide away. The method was the immunoSEQ multiplex PCR assay. TCRdb holds this immuneACCESS table with in-frame rearrangements only. Some clones are missing; in checked studies, unresolved V genes explain under half, and the rest has no known cause. The sample profile shows 150,000 or so clones; 93% of them were found once. Clones ranked in the top ten supply approximately 4% of the sample. The entry originates in a study of control samples from healthy donors and cancer patients (dated by TCRdb to about 2020). Including cysteine and phenylalanine, the CDR3 has 14 amino acids. Just CDR3 DNA is preserved here, 42 bases in frame from base 1. According to the germline V gene (reference sequence), CDR1 reads LNHDA and CDR2 reads SQIVND. V is reduced by 7 bases and J by 4 bases, leaving a spacing of 16 bases between them.

Sequencing was done on a sample of blood. The rearranged chain carries TRBV19 and TRBJ1-2; the D gene is not confidently resolved. This TCR came from a woman aged 55-70 years in good health. CDR3 reads: CASTRTQVLYGYTF. The sequence in DNA is TGTGCCAGTACCAGAACTCAGGTACTCTATGGCTACACCTTC.